This T cell receptor (beta chain) stems from a study of blood T cell repertoires in COVID-19. Study-level background: Samples representing acute and convalescent COVID-19 were sourced from the United States, Italy and Spain. Sample material is recorded as cDNA or gDNA derived from T cells, B-cell-depleted T cells, or PBMCs.

The table lists this clone with a few counts. In the original workflow: For nucleated cells, counts were estimated from reference gene primer amplification. Assay used: immunoSEQ multiplex PCR; TCRdb lists only in-frame clones, some missing. V, J and clone size are those of that table, while D and trimming were read from the DNA. The sample yields about 32,000 clones, 75% to 90% seen once. CDR3 length: 14 amino acids. The chain carries TRBV21-1 and TRBJ1-5; the D segment call TRBD1 is taken from the table without a DNA check. TRBV21-1 is flagged as a pseudogene. The clonotype originates from a man aged 50-59 years with active or convalescent COVID-19. Sequences were obtained from peripheral blood. CDR3 sequence reads: CASSKGQGEQPQHF. The CDR3 DNA reads as TGTGCCAGCAGCAAAGGACAGGGAGAACAGCCCCAGCATTTT.